These 25 T cell receptor beta chains share one sample of origin, sequenced in a study of blood T cell repertoires in COVID-19. Assay used: immunoSEQ multiplex PCR; TCRdb lists only in-frame clones, some missing. The sample lists about 56,000 clones; nearly 90% were seen once. Sequences were obtained from peripheral blood. These receptors were collected from a woman in her sixties or seventies with COVID-19, enrolled during active disease.

This chain joins TRBV4-2 and TRBJ2-5, with TRBD1 matching over 7 bases. The CDR3 length is 14 residues. V lost 3 bases and J lost 1; bases outside the gene matches: 2. CDR1 is LGHNA and CDR2 is YNFKEQ in the germline V gene. The CDR3 loop reads CASSQGQSQETQYF. Written as DNA, the CDR3 is TGTGCCAGCAGCCAGGGACAGAGCCAAGAGACCCAGTACTTC.

This clone occurred a few times. The J gene is TRBJ1-4, the V gene TRBV7-2; 9 nucleotides match TRBD1. Germline loops: CDR1 SGHTA, CDR2 FQGNSA. The length of the CDR3 is 15 residues. Losses at the gene ends were 6 bases for V and 8 bases for J; bases not matched to a gene: 10. CDR3 coding DNA: TGTGCCAGCAGGGCGACCGGGACAGGGCGAGAAAAACTGTTTTTT. Amino acid sequence: CASRATGTGREKLFF.

In DNA form, the CDR3 reads TGTGCCAGCACTGAAGGGACAGTCGGCTACACCTTC. Translating it yields CASTEGTVGYTF. The V call is TRBV19, the J call TRBJ1-2; 7 positions match TRBD1. V gave up 9 bases and J gave up 8 bases; unmatched junction bases: 9. Per germline, CDR1 LNHDA and CDR2 SQIVND (reference sequence). The CDR3 is 12 amino acids. Complete variable domain (other parts from reference TRBV19 and TRBJ1-2): DGGITQSPKYLFRKEGQNVTLSCEQNLNHDAMYWYRQDPGQGLRLIYYSQIVNDFQKGDIAEGYSVSREKKESFPLTVTSAQKNPTAFYLCASTEGTVGYTFGSGTRLTVV.

The chain has TRBV5-1 and TRBJ2-7; perhaps TRBD1 as D (5 bases). Germline lookup yields CDR1 SGHRS and CDR2 YFSETQ. There are 14 residues in the CDR3. Trimming left V 3 bases short and J 1 base short, with 11 bases between. The CDR3, as DNA: TGCGCCAGCAGCTCAGGACACGGTTCCTACGAGCAGTACTTC. It encodes CASSSGHGSYEQYF.

The chain recombines TRBV3-1 (or the pseudogene TRBV3-2) with TRBJ2-1; a possible D gene is TRBD1 (6 bases). The CDR3 spans 17 residues. Trimming cost V 4 bases and J 1 base, with 17 bases left between them. Germline V CDR1 and CDR2: LGHDT, YNNKEL (reference sequence). The chain's CDR3 is CASSLSTGRPSYNEQFF. In nucleotides, the CDR3 is TGTGCCAGCAGCCTATCCACAGGGAGACCTTCCTACAATGAGCAGTTCTTC.

The chain has TRBV30 and TRBJ1-5; 9 bases agree with TRBD1. CDR1 and CDR2 (germline): GTSNPN, SVGIG (reference sequence). The V gene end was trimmed by 4 bases and the J gene end by 4 bases; junction bases not matched to a gene: 5. The CDR3 runs 14 residues. This CDR3 reads CAWTNRGHNQPQHF. Here the CDR3 DNA reads TGTGCCTGGACAAACAGGGGGCATAATCAGCCCCAGCATTTT.

The V call is TRBV10-3, the J call TRBJ1-6; 9 bases align to TRBD1. Germline V lookup: CDR1 ENHRY, CDR2 SYGVKD. The V segment lost 8 bases and the J segment 8 bases; nucleotides outside the gene matches: 4. This CDR3 is 13 amino acids long. In DNA form, the CDR3 reads TGTGCCATCTCGGACAGGGGCGATTCACCCCTCCACTTT. It codes for CAISDRGDSPLHF.

The rearrangement links TRBV19 to TRBJ2-7, with 8 nucleotides matching TRBD1. This CDR3 has 13 residues. Germline CDR1 reads LNHDA; CDR2 reads SQIVND (reference sequence). V was pared by 5 bases and J by 5 bases, with 5 bases of the junction left unmatched. This CDR3 reads CASSGQGADEQYF. For the CDR3, the DNA is TGTGCCAGTAGTGGCCAGGGGGCTGACGAGCAGTACTTC.

J is TRBJ1-2 and V is TRBV19; 7 nucleotides line up with TRBD1. The CDR3 is 15 residues long. The V gene's germline CDR1 is LNHDA and CDR2 SQIVND (reference sequence). J was trimmed by 0 bases and V by 5 bases; bases with no gene match: 6. CDR3 sequence reads: CASSLGTAANYGYTF. As DNA, the CDR3 is TGTGCCAGTAGTCTCGGGACAGCAGCTAACTATGGCTACACCTTC. Using reference TRBV19 and TRBJ1-2 for the parts outside the CDR3, the full variable domain is DGGITQSPKYLFRKEGQNVTLSCEQNLNHDAMYWYRQDPGQGLRLIYYSQIVNDFQKGDIAEGYSVSREKKESFPLTVTSAQKNPTAFYLCASSLGTAANYGYTFGSGTRLTVV.

The chain is built from TRBV2 and TRBJ1-5; D remains unclear. This CDR3 has 13 amino acids. Trimming took 2 bases from V and 5 from J, leaving 7 bases between them. Per germline, CDR1 SNHLY and CDR2 FYNNEI. This CDR3 reads CASSERDYQPQHF. The CDR3 DNA reads as TGTGCCAGCAGTGAAAGAGATTATCAGCCCCAGCATTTT.

The chain is built from TRBV9 and TRBJ2-1; D remains ambiguous. V lost 3 bases to trimming and J lost 13 bases, with 11 bases between them. The CDR3 covers 11 residues. Germline V CDR1 and CDR2: SGDLS, YYNGEE. The CDR3 nucleotides are TGTGCCAGCAGCGGGGCGTTAGGTCAGTTCTTC. Its protein product is CASSGALGQFF.

The genes are TRBV19 and TRBJ2-3, with 12 bases fitting TRBD2. V shed 5 bases, J shed 4 bases, and the junction held 7 bases outside the gene matches. CDR1 and CDR2 from the germline V gene are LNHDA and SQIVND (reference sequence). This CDR3 has 16 residues. CDR3 residues: CASSPASGGASDTQYF. As DNA, the CDR3 is TGTGCCAGTAGTCCCGCTAGCGGGGGGGCCTCAGATACGCAGTATTTT.

The genes are TRBV27 and TRBJ2-4; TRBD1 aligns across 7 bases. CDR1 and CDR2 from the germline V gene are MNHEY and SMNVEV (reference sequence). With 6 bases clipped from V and 4 bases from J, the junction kept 9 bases outside the gene matches. The CDR3 is 15 amino acids. The CDR3 nucleotides are TGTGCCAGCAGCCCAGGACAGGCTATAAAAAACATTCAGTACTTC. Translated, it gives CASSPGQAIKNIQYF.

The chain couples TRBV5-1 to TRBJ1-2; a weak D match, TRBD1 (5 bases). V was pared by 0 bases and J by 2 bases, with 5 bases between. The CDR3 has 13 amino acids. Germline assignment: CDR1 SGHRS and CDR2 YFSETQ. This chain's CDR3 is CASSLDRNYGYTF. In DNA form, the CDR3 reads TGCGCCAGCAGCTTGGACAGGAACTATGGCTACACCTTC.

The chain has TRBV29-1 and TRBJ1-1; no reliable D call. V was pared by 2 bases and J by 1 base, with 5 bases between. The CDR3 is 12 residues long. Germline lookup yields CDR1 SQVTM and CDR2 ANQGSEA. As DNA, the CDR3 is TGCAGCGTTGAACAGGCGAACACTGAAGCTTTCTTT. Its translation is CSVEQANTEAFF.

This rearrangement joins TRBV6-5 to TRBJ1-1; possibly TRBD1 for D (6 bases). CDR1 and CDR2 from the germline V gene are MNHEY and SVGAGI. This CDR3 is 13 amino acids long. V was clipped by 4 bases and J by 1 base, with 7 bases between them. The CDR3 sequence: CASSLGQNTEAFF. DNA of the CDR3: TGTGCCAGCAGTTTGGGACAGAACACTGAAGCTTTCTTT.

The V gene is TRBV27, the J gene TRBJ2-3; the match to TRBD1 covers 7 bases. Germline-derived CDR1 and CDR2 are MNHEY and SMNVEV (reference sequence). The ends lost 5 bases at V and 4 bases at J; junction bases unmatched: 15. The CDR3 sequence is 17 residues long. CDR3 region: CASSRSYRGAVPDTQYF. CDR3 coding DNA: TGTGCCAGCAGTCGATCTTACAGGGGTGCGGTGCCAGATACGCAGTATTTT.

The chain recombines TRBV7-9 with TRBJ1-4; a weak D match, TRBD1 (6 bases). The CDR3 sequence is 15 residues long. CDR1 is SEHNR, CDR2 FQNEAQ, per germline (reference sequence). The V and J ends lost 1 base and 6 bases respectively, with 12 bases between them. CDR3 sequence reads: CASSLEAGEYEKLFF. In DNA form, the CDR3 reads TGTGCCAGCAGCTTAGAAGCAGGGGAGTATGAAAAACTGTTTTTT.

This chain connects TRBV2 to TRBJ2-3, with TRBD1 identical over 8 bases. The V segment lost 7 bases and the J segment 3 bases; nucleotides outside the gene matches: 12. The germline V gene encodes CDR1 SNHLY and CDR2 FYNNEI. The CDR3 is 16 residues long. CDR3 sequence (DNA): TGTGCCAGCAATGAGAAGGCAGGGGGCATTACAGATACGCAGTATTTT. As protein: CASNEKAGGITDTQYF. Full variable domain (rest looked up from reference TRBV2 and TRBJ2-3): EPEVTQTPSHQVTQMGQEVILRCVPISNHLYFYWYRQILGQKVEFLVSFYNNEISEKSEIFDDQFSVERPDGSNFTLKIRSTKLEDSAMYFCASNEKAGGITDTQYFGPGTRLTVL.

The genes are TRBV7-2 and TRBJ2-2; 7 bases align to TRBD1. The CDR3 runs to 14 residues. The V gene's germline CDR1 is SGHTA and CDR2 FQGNSA. Trimming took 4 bases from V and 4 from J; bases not matched to a gene: 3. Here the CDR3 DNA reads TGTGCCAGCAGCTCGGGACAGATCACCGGGGAGCTGTTTTTT. Encoded protein: CASSSGQITGELFF. The full variable domain, with the rest looked up from reference TRBV7-2 and TRBJ2-2, is GAGVSQSPSNKVTEKGKDVELRCDPISGHTALYWYRQSLGQGLEFLIYFQGNSAPDKSGLPSDRFSAERTGGSVSTLTIQRTQQEDSAVYLCASSSGQITGELFFGEGSRLTVL.

The chain recombines TRBV2 with TRBJ2-2, with a tentative D call TRBD1 (6 bases). CDR3 length: 16 residues. CDR1 is SNHLY and CDR2 is FYNNEI in the germline V gene. Trimming left V 5 bases short and J 3 bases short, with 16 bases between. The CDR3 spells CASSRQGRGDTGELFF. The DNA of the CDR3 is TGTGCCAGCAGTCGCCAGGGCAGGGGCGACACCGGGGAGCTGTTTTTT.

The rearrangement joins TRBV30 to TRBJ1-2; 7 positions match TRBD1. Per germline, CDR1 GTSNPN and CDR2 SVGIG (reference sequence). V shed 2 bases and J 4 bases; nucleotides not matched to a gene: 10. CDR3 size: 15 residues. CDR3 protein: CAWSPTQGVIYGYTF. CDR3 DNA sequence: TGTGCCTGGAGTCCAACCCAGGGGGTTATCTATGGCTACACCTTC.

The chain recombines TRBV19 with TRBJ1-2; 7 bases agree with TRBD1. The CDR3 is made up of 12 amino acids. V shed 9 bases and J 4 bases; nucleotides not matched to a gene: 5. Germline V gives CDR1 LNHDA, CDR2 SQIVND (reference sequence). The CDR3 DNA reads TGTGCCAGCTGGGACAGTCCCTATGGCTACACCTTC. Translation: CASWDSPYGYTF.

The chain employs TRBV7-2 and TRBJ2-7; the match to TRBD2 covers 10 bases. Trimming cost V 5 bases and J 3 bases; bases outside gene matches: 10. The CDR3 sequence is 16 residues long. Germline values: CDR1 SGHTA, CDR2 FQGNSA. The CDR3 sequence: CASSPSYLAGVYEQYF. In DNA, the CDR3 is TGTGCCAGCAGCCCTTCATATCTAGCGGGAGTCTACGAGCAGTACTTC.

V is TRBV6-2 or TRBV6-3 and J is TRBJ1-2; D unclear. The V and J ends lost 6 bases and 4 bases respectively, with 12 bases between them. This CDR3 has 13 amino acids. The germline V gene has CDR1 MNHEY and CDR2 SVGEGT. The CDR3 loop reads CASSSPAGYGYTF. The CDR3 region has the DNA TGTGCCAGCAGCTCCCCGGCGGGCTATGGCTACACCTTC.